This TCR beta chain was recorded in a study of OX40 agonist ivuxolimab in advanced cancers. In the study overall: Every 2 weeks, patients received ivuxolimab intravenously, dosed at 0.01 to 10 mg/kg.

J gave up 5 bases and V 1 base, and 12 bases lay outside the gene matches. Germline CDR1 SGHDT, CDR2 YYEEEE. The CDR3 is 17 residues long. Blood was sampled at baseline, cycle 4 day 1, and cycle 7 day 1. TCRdb's copy holds only in-frame clones and misses some; the assay was immunoSEQ multiplex PCR. The table has approximately 74,000 clones, roughly four fifths seen once. The rearrangement joins TRBV5-6 to TRBJ2-1; 7 nucleotides line up with TRBD2. Specimen: CD4+ or CD8+ T cells sorted from blood, collected in a trial of the OX40 agonist ivuxolimab. The sequence was obtained from an adult with an advanced solid tumor such as melanoma, head and neck, liver or kidney cancer. The CDR3 here is CASSLFGSGVLDNEQFF. CDR3 DNA: TGTGCCAGCAGCTTGTTCGGGAGCGGGGTCCTGGACAATGAGCAGTTCTTC.